These 10 T cell receptor beta chains were sequenced from one sample in a study of blood T cell repertoires in COVID-19. This table comes from immunoSEQ multiplex PCR, and its TCRdb copy is limited to in-frame clones, with some not included. The table lists around 130,000 clones, about 80% of them singletons. The sample taken for sequencing was PBMCs or T cells enriched from blood (not recorded which). The receptors come from a man aged 40-55 years with acute COVID-19.

This sequence joins TRBV2 and TRBJ2-5, with D possibly matching TRBD1 (5 bases). This CDR3 has 13 amino acids. V was trimmed by 5 bases and J by 5 bases, leaving 12 bases between them. The germline V gene encodes CDR1 SNHLY and CDR2 FYNNEI. The CDR3 spells CASSLQGGETQYF. For the CDR3, the DNA is TGTGCCAGCAGTCTTCAGGGTGGGGAGACCCAGTACTTC.

The V and J genes are TRBV12-1 and TRBJ2-5; the table names TRBD2, a call not compared with the DNA. TRBV12-1 is a recognized pseudogene. This CDR3 spans 17 amino acids. The CDR3 DNA follows: TGTGCCAGCAGCTTTGGCTCGCTAGCGGGTCTCCAAGAGACCCAGTACTTC. This encodes CASSFGSLAGLQETQYF.

This clone was detected a few times. The gene calls are TRBV4-2 and TRBJ1-4, with a weak D call TRBD1 (6 bases). Germline CDR1 reads LGHNA; CDR2 reads YNFKEQ. This CDR3 comprises 16 residues. Trimming pared 2 bases from V and 5 bases from J, leaving 15 bases between. The CDR3 loop reads CASSQSPGEINEKLFF. CDR3 in DNA: TGTGCCAGCAGCCAATCTCCAGGGGAAATCAATGAAAAACTGTTTTTT.

V and J are TRBV2 and TRBJ2-3, with 13 nucleotides matching TRBD2. Germline trimming cut 7 bases from V and 3 bases from J; bases unmatched to any gene: 10. The CDR3 loop spans 17 amino acids. Germline CDR1 is SNHLY and CDR2 is FYNNEI. CDR3 DNA: TGTGCCAGCATCCTTCGGACTAGCGGGAGCCCTACAGATACGCAGTATTTT. Translated, it gives CASILRTSGSPTDTQYF.

The J gene is TRBJ2-2, the V gene TRBV4-2; tentative D call: TRBD1 (6 bases). The germline V and J ends were trimmed by 4 bases and 5 bases, with 17 bases remaining between them. The CDR3 has 16 amino acids. CDR1 is LGHNA and CDR2 is YNFKEQ in the germline V gene. The CDR3 region is CASSPPDSPITGELFF. CDR3 DNA: TGTGCCAGCAGCCCCCCGGACAGCCCAATTACCGGGGAGCTGTTTTTT.

In this sample, this clone turned up once. The chain links TRBV14 to TRBJ2-7, with unresolved D. The CDR3 extends over 12 amino acids. Germline V gene sequence: CDR1 SGHDN, CDR2 FVKESK. With 1 base removed from V and 6 bases from J, the gap between germline ends came to 7 bases. The CDR3 DNA follows: TGTGCCAGCAGCCAAGCTCCCCCCGAGCAGTACTTC. Residues: CASSQAPPEQYF.

The chain carries TRBV5-1 and TRBJ2-3; 13 bases fit TRBD2. From germline, CDR1 is SGHRS and CDR2 YFSETQ. This CDR3 has 17 amino acids. The trim removed 3 bases at V and 4 bases at J, leaving 8 bases unmatched. The CDR3 spells CASSSLTSGGDADTQYF. The CDR3 DNA follows: TGCGCCAGCAGCTCTTTAACTAGCGGGGGGGACGCAGATACGCAGTATTTT.

The chain combines TRBV7-2 with TRBJ1-1; possible D gene TRBD1, 6 bases. The CDR3 totals 14 residues. Germline V gives CDR1 SGHTA, CDR2 FQGNSA. V lost 3 bases to trimming and J lost 4 bases, with 12 bases between them. CDR3 region: CASSFRGMGTEAFF. CDR3 sequence (DNA): TGTGCCAGCAGCTTCAGGGGAATGGGCACTGAAGCTTTCTTT. The full variable domain, with the rest looked up from reference TRBV7-2 and TRBJ1-1, is GAGVSQSPSNKVTEKGKDVELRCDPISGHTALYWYRQSLGQGLEFLIYFQGNSAPDKSGLPSDRFSAERTGGSVSTLTIQRTQQEDSAVYLCASSFRGMGTEAFFGQGTRLTVV.

This clone has only one observation. This sequence joins TRBV9 and TRBJ1-6; 7 positions match TRBD1. V gave up 3 bases and J gave up 6 bases; unmatched junction bases: 9. Per germline, CDR1 SGDLS and CDR2 YYNGEE. The CDR3 covers 16 residues. In DNA form, the CDR3 reads TGTGCCAGCAGCGCGAGGGCAGGGGGGAGTAATTCACCCCTCCACTTT. Amino acids: CASSARAGGSNSPLHF.

The J gene is TRBJ2-5, the V gene TRBV19, with 7 bases lining up with TRBD1. The CDR3 runs to 13 residues. Trimming cost V 10 bases and J 5 bases; bases outside gene matches: 10. Germline V gene lookup returns CDR1 LNHDA and CDR2 SQIVND (reference sequence). CDR3 in amino acids: CATRDSLRETQYF. CDR3 bases: TGTGCCACCCGGGACAGTCTGAGGGAGACCCAGTACTTC.